The clone carrying this T cell receptor beta chain was detected only once. This sample is drawn from a study of blood T cell repertoires in COVID-19. Study in general: Samples representing acute and convalescent COVID-19 were sourced from the United States, Italy and Spain. The cDNA or gDNA used as material had been derived from T cells, B-cell-depleted T cells, or PBMCs.

Sequenced by immunoSEQ multiplex PCR; TCRdb stores in-frame clones only, minus some. Among around 230,000 clones listed, 87% were seen once. Germline V lookup: CDR1 SGHRS, CDR2 YFSETQ. The CDR3 length is 13 residues. Deletions cut 3 bases from V and 1 base from J, with 5 bases between. This TCR was sampled from a man between 60 and 70 years old who had recovered from COVID-19. What was sequenced was peripheral blood. The chain combines TRBV5-1 with TRBJ1-5, with D uncertain. CDR3 sequence reads: CASSSGSNQPQHF. The DNA for the CDR3 is TGCGCCAGCAGCTCGGGGAGCAATCAGCCCCAGCATTTT. Filled out from reference TRBV5-1 and TRBJ1-5, the complete variable domain reads KAGVTQTPRYLIKTRGQQVTLSCSPISGHRSVSWYQQTPGQGLQFLFEYFSETQRNKGNFPGRFSGRQFSNSRSEMNVSTLELGDSALYLCASSSGSNQPQHFGDGTRLSIL.